This T cell receptor (beta chain) is drawn from a study of shared clonotypes between healthy human individuals. Findings and caveats of the study: Only blood was sampled, and tissue TCR repertoires likely differ from blood ones.

Trimming took 5 bases from V and 4 from J; bases not matched to a gene: 12. The CDR3 extends over 16 amino acids. Germline V lookup: CDR1 SGHRS, CDR2 YFSETQ. This clone was recorded a few times. Its antigen remains unknown. Across several immunoSEQ plates, the genomic DNA of each subset was split evenly. Methods used by the authors: Filtering differed for immunoSEQ, which gave only junction sequences without quality scores. The repertoire was sequenced with immunoSEQ multiplex PCR; TCRdb's copy has only in-frame clones and lacks some. V and J calls and clone size follow that table, whereas D and trimming were derived from the DNA. The sample yields about half a million clones, 65% to 85% seen once.

The TCR sequence derives from a woman aged 40 to 55 in good health. Some clones in this sample may be carry-over from other donors' samples. The chain has TRBV5-1 and TRBJ2-3, with 8 bases matching TRBD2. The sequencing sample was made of PBMCs. The CDR3 coding sequence is TGCGCCAGCAGTCAAGCCGGGACTAGGGTGTCAGATACGCAGTATTTT. Its protein product is CASSQAGTRVSDTQYF. The full variable domain, with the rest looked up from reference TRBV5-1 and TRBJ2-3, is KAGVTQTPRYLIKTRGQQVTLSCSPISGHRSVSWYQQTPGQGLQFLFEYFSETQRNKGNFPGRFSGRQFSNSRSEMNVSTLELGDSALYLCASSQAGTRVSDTQYFGPGTRLTVL.